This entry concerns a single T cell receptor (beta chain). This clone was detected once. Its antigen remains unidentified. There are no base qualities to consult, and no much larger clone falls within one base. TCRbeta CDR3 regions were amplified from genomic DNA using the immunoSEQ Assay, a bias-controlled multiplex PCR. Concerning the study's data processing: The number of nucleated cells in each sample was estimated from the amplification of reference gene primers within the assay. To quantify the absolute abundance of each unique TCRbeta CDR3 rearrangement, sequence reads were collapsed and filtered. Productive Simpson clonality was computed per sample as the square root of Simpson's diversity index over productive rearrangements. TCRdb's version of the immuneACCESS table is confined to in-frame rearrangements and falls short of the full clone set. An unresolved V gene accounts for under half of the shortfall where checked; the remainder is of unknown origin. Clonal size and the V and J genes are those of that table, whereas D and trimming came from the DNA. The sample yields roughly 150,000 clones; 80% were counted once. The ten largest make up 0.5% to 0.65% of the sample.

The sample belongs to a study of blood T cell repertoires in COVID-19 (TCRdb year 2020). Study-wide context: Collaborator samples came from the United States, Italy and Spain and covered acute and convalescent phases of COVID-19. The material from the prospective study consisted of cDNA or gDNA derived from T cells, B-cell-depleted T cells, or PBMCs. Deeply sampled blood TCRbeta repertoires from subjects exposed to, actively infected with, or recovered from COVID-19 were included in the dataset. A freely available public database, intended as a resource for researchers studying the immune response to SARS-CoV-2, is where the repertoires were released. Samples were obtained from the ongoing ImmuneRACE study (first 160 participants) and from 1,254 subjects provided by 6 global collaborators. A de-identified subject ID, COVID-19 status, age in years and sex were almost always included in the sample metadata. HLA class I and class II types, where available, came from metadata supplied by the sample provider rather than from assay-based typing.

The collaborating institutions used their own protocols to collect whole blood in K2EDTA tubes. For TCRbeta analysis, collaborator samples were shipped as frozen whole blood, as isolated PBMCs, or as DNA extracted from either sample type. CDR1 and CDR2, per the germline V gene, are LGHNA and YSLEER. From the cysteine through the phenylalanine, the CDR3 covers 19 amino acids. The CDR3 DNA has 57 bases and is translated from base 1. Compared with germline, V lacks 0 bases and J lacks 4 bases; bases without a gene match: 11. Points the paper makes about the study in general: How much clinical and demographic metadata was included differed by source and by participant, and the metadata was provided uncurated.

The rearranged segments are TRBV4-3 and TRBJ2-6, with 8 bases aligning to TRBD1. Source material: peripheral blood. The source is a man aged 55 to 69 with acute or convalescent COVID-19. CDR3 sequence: CASSQEKAGGFSGANVLTF. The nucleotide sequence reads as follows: TGCGCCAGCAGCCAAGAGAAGGCAGGGGGCTTCTCCGGGGCCAACGTCCTGACTTTC.